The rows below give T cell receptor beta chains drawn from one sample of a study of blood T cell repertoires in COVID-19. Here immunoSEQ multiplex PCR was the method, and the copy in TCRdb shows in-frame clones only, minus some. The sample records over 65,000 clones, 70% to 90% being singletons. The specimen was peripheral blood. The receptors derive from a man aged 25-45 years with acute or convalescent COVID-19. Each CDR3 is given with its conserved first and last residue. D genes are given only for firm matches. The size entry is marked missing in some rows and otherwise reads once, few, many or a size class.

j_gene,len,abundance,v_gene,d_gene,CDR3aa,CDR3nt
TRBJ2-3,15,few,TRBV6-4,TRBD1,CASSDGTGGTDTQYF,TGTGCCAGCAGTGACGGGACAGGGGGCACAGATACGCAGTATTTT
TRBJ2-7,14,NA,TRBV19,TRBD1,CASSRGTETYEQYF,TGTGCCAGTAGTAGGGGGACAGAAACCTACGAGCAGTACTTC
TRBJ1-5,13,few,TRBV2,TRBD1,CASKGQSNQPQHF,TGTGCCAGCAAGGGACAGAGCAATCAGCCCCAGCATTTT
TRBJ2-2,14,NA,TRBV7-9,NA,CASSTDRNTGELFF,TGTGCCAGCAGCACCGACAGAAACACCGGGGAGCTGTTTTTT
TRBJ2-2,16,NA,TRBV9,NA,CASSGTGGEITGELFF,TGTGCCAGCAGCGGAACGGGGGGCGAGATCACCGGGGAGCTGTTTTTT
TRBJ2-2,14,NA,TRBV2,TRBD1,CASSRQGQAGELFF,TGTGCCAGCTCCCGACAGGGCCAAGCCGGGGAGCTGTTTTTT
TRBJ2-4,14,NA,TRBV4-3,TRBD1,CASSQTTGVDIQYF,TGCGCCAGCAGCCAAACGACAGGGGTGGACATTCAGTACTTC
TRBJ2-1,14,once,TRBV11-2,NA,CASSLEPGYNEQFF,TGTGCCAGCAGCTTAGAGCCGGGCTACAATGAGCAGTTCTTC
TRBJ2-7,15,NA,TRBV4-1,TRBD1,CASSQVWDRGREQYF,TGCGCCAGCAGCCAAGTCTGGGACAGGGGACGCGAGCAGTACTTC
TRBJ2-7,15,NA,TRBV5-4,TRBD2,CASSFITSGSNEQYF,TGTGCCAGCAGCTTCATTACTAGCGGGAGCAACGAGCAGTACTTC
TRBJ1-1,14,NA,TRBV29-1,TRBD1,CSVASDRANTEAFF,TGCAGCGTTGCGTCCGACAGGGCGAACACTGAAGCTTTCTTT
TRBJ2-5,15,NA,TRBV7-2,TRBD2,CASSSISGERETQYF,TGTGCCAGCAGCTCGATTAGCGGGGAGAGAGAGACCCAGTACTTC
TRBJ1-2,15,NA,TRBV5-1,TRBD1,CASSLEPGQVRGYTF,TGCGCCAGCAGCTTGGAACCTGGACAGGTACGAGGCTACACCTTC
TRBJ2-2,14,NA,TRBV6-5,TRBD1,CASRRTGITGELFF,TGTGCCAGCAGACGGACAGGGATCACCGGGGAGCTGTTTTTT
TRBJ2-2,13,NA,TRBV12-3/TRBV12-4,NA,CASSNRNTGELFF,TGTGCCAGCAGTAACAGAAACACCGGGGAGCTGTTTTTT
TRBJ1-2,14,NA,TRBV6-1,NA,CASSDFPSDYGYTF,TGTGCCAGCAGTGATTTTCCCAGCGACTATGGCTACACCTTC
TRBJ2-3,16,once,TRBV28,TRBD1,CASSSPWDSRGDTQYF,TGTGCCAGCAGTTCCCCTTGGGACAGTAGGGGAGATACGCAGTATTTT
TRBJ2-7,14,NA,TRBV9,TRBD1,CASSVRPQGFEQYF,TGTGCCAGCAGCGTCCGACCACAGGGGTTCGAGCAGTACTTC
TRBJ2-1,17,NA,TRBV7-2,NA,CASSLASTWRAYNEQFF,TGTGCCAGCAGCTTAGCGTCAACATGGAGGGCTTACAATGAGCAGTTCTTC
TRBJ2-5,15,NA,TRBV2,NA,CASSEPREGEETQYF,TGTGCCAGCAGTGAGCCCAGGGAAGGGGAAGAGACCCAGTACTTC
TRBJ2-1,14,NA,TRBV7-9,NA,CASRASGGFDEQFF,TGTGCCAGCAGGGCCAGCGGAGGGTTCGATGAGCAGTTCTTC
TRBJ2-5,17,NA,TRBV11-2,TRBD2,CASSPRGLAGFSETQYF,TGTGCCAGCAGCCCCCGGGGACTAGCGGGATTCTCGGAGACCCAGTACTTC
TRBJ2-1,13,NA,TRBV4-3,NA,CASSQESYNEQFF,TGCGCCAGCAGCCAGGAGTCCTACAATGAGCAGTTCTTC
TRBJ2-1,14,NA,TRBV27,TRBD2,CASSLTSGYNEQFF,TGTGCCAGCAGTTTGACTAGCGGATACAATGAGCAGTTCTTC
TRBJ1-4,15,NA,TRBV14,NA,CASSRAGNTNEKLFF,TGTGCCAGCAGCCGCGCCGGGAATACTAATGAAAAACTGTTTTTT
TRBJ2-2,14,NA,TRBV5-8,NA,CATFVAGSTGELFF,TGTGCCACCTTTGTAGCCGGCAGCACCGGGGAGCTGTTTTTT
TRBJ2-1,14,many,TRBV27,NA,CASSISGSYNEQFF,TGTGCCAGCAGTATTAGCGGTTCCTACAATGAGCAGTTCTTC
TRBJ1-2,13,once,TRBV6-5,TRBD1,CASVEGGDYGYTF,TGTGCCAGCGTGGAAGGGGGCGACTATGGCTACACCTTC
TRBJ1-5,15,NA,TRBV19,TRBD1,CASSIARGRFQPQHF,TGTGCCAGTAGTATCGCCAGGGGGCGTTTTCAGCCCCAGCATTTT
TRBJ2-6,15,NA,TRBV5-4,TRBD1,CASGSGGTGANVLTF,TGTGCCAGCGGTTCAGGGGGCACTGGGGCCAACGTCCTGACTTTC
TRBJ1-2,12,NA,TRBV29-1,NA,CSVVRGVYGYTF,TGCAGCGTTGTGCGGGGGGTTTATGGCTACACCTTC
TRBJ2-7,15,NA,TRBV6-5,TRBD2,CASSTLLAGDPLGYF,TGTGCCAGCAGTACTCTACTAGCGGGAGACCCCCTGGGGTACTTC
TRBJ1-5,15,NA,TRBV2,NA,CASASQGTGGQPQHF,TGTGCCAGCGCATCCCAGGGGACGGGGGGTCAGCCCCAGCATTTT
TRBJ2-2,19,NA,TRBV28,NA,CASSRSTSRGLTNTGELFF,TGTGCCAGCAGTAGAAGTACGTCTCGGGGACTGACGAACACCGGGGAGCTGTTTTTT
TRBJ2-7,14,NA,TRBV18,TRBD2,CASSPTREAYEQYF,TGTGCCAGCTCACCGACCCGGGAGGCCTACGAGCAGTACTTC
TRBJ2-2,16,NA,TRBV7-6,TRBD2,CASSENSGRYTGELFF,TGTGCCAGCAGCGAGAATAGCGGGAGGTACACCGGGGAGCTGTTTTTT
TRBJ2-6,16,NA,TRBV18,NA,CASSPPLAAGANVLTF,TGTGCCAGCTCACCCCCTTTAGCGGCTGGGGCCAACGTCCTGACTTTC
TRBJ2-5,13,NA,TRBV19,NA,CASNGQGGETQYF,TGTGCCAGTAACGGGCAGGGCGGAGAGACCCAGTACTTC
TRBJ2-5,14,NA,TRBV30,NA,CAWANPWRKETQYF,TGTGCCTGGGCCAACCCTTGGAGGAAAGAGACCCAGTACTTC
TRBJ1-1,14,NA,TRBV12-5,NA,CASGLDLGRAEAFF,TGTGCTAGTGGTTTGGACCTCGGGAGGGCTGAAGCTTTCTTT
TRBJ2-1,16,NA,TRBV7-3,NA,CASSLTRARQNNEQFF,TGTGCCAGCAGCTTAACGAGGGCCCGGCAAAACAATGAGCAGTTCTTC
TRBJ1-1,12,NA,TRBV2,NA,CAGNQGNTEAFF,TGTGCCGGAAACCAGGGAAACACTGAAGCTTTCTTT
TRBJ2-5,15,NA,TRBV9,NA,CASSVAGRGQETQYF,TGTGCCAGCAGCGTAGCTGGCAGGGGCCAAGAGACCCAGTACTTC
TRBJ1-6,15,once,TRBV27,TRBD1,CASRRIDRANSPLHF,TGTGCCAGCAGACGCATCGACAGGGCCAATTCACCCCTCCACTTT
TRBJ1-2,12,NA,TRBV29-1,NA,CSVASRAYGYTF,TGCAGCGTTGCAAGCAGGGCCTATGGCTACACCTTC
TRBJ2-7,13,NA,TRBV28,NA,CASSPLLAREQYF,TGTGCCAGCAGTCCCCTCCTAGCGAGGGAGCAGTACTTC
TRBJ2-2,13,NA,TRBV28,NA,CAIPDSNTGELFF,TGTGCCATCCCAGACTCCAACACCGGGGAGCTGTTTTTT
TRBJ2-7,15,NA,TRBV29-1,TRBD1,CSVKTGGGIAYEQYF,TGCAGCGTGAAGACAGGGGGCGGCATCGCCTACGAGCAGTACTTC
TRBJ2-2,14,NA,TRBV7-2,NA,CASSAPVGVGELFF,TGTGCCAGCAGCGCACCGGTCGGGGTCGGGGAGCTGTTTTTT
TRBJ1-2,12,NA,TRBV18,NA,CASSPSGYGYTF,TGTGCCAGCTCACCATCCGGCTATGGCTACACCTTC
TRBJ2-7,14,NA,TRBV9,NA,CASSVVDSSYEQYF,TGTGCCAGCAGCGTAGTGGACAGCTCCTACGAGCAGTACTTC
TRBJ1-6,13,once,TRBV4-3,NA,CASSQERLSPLHF,TGCGCCAGCAGCCAAGAGAGGCTTTCACCCCTCCACTTT
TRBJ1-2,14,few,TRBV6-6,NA,CASNSRDENYGYTF,TGTGCCAGCAATAGCAGGGATGAGAACTATGGCTACACCTTC
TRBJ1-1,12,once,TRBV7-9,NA,CASSFGSTEAFF,TGTGCCAGCAGCTTCGGGTCCACTGAAGCTTTCTTT
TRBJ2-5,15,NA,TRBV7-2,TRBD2,CASSSSGTSQETQYF,TGTGCCAGCAGCTCGAGCGGGACTAGCCAAGAGACCCAGTACTTC
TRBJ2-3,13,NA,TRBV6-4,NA,CASSLSGTDTQYF,TGTGCCAGCAGCCTCAGCGGGACAGATACGCAGTATTTT
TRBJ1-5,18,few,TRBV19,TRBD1,CASSTETGGEHSNQPQHF,TGTGCCAGTAGTACAGAGACAGGGGGCGAACATAGCAATCAGCCCCAGCATTTT
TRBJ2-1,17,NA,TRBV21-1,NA,CASFKGGGPRFYNEQFF,TGTGCCAGCTTCAAAGGGGGAGGGCCCAGATTCTACAATGAGCAGTTCTTC
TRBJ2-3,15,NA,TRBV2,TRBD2,CASSDQREGLDTQYF,TGTGCCAGCAGTGATCAGCGGGAGGGCCTAGATACGCAGTATTTT